This TCR beta chain was identified in a study of blood T cell repertoires in COVID-19. Methods used by the authors: The assay estimated nucleated cells by amplifying reference gene primers. Generated by immunoSEQ multiplex PCR, the TCRdb table keeps only in-frame clones and is missing some. That table is the source of V, J and clone size, and D and trimming were worked out from the DNA. The data contain hundreds of thousands of clones, 75% to 90% of them singletons. Germline CDR1 SQVTM, CDR2 ANQGSEA. The J segment lost 4 bases and the V segment lost 6 bases, leaving 4 bases of the junction unmatched. CDR3 length equals 13 residues.

This clonotype originated in a man aged 25-45 years who had recovered from COVID-19. Sample: PBMCs or T cells enriched from blood (not recorded which). The chain joins TRBV29-1 to TRBJ1-4; 8 nucleotides line up with TRBD1. The DNA for the CDR3 is TGCAGCGTGGGGACAGGCGTTAATGAAAAACTGTTTTTT. As protein: CSVGTGVNEKLFF.